This note documents a single T cell receptor (beta chain) sequence. The sample is drawn from a study of cytomegalovirus exposure and HLA in healthy donors. This CDR3 is built from 12 residues. Trimming cost V 1 base and J 7 bases, with 8 bases left between them. The germline V gene encodes CDR1 SGHNT and CDR2 YENEEA. 13 Jbeta primers and 60 Vbeta primers were used for the PCR. Profiled with immunoSEQ multiplex PCR; TCRdb holds only in-frame clones, not every one. Among some 130,000 clones listed, roughly three quarters were seen once. Material: PBMCs. This chain uses TRBV11-3 with TRBJ2-7; no firm D call. This receptor was identified in a woman aged 55-70 years in good health and CMV-seronegative. The CDR3 protein is CASSLGGGEQYF. The DNA of the CDR3 is TGTGCCAGCAGCTTAGGAGGCGGAGAGCAGTACTTC.